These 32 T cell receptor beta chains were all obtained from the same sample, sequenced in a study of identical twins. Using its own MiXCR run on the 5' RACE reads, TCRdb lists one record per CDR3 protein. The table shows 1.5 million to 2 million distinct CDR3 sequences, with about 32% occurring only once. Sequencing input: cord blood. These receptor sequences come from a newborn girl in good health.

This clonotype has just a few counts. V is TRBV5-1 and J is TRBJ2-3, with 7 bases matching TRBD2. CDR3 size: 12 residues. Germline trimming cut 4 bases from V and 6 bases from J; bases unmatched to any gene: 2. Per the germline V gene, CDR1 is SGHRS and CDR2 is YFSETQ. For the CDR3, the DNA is TGCGCCAGCAGCAACGGGGGGGATACGCAGTATTTT. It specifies CASSNGGDTQYF.

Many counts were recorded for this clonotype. The CDR3 is CASTPSGVSTDTQYF. The DNA of the CDR3 is TGTGCCAGCACCCCCAGCGGGGTTAGCACAGATACGCAGTATTTT. The chain couples TRBV2 to TRBJ2-3; TRBD2 matches 7 bases. Germline-derived CDR1 and CDR2 are SNHLY and FYNNEI. This CDR3 has 15 residues. Trimming cost V 7 bases and J 0 bases; bases outside gene matches: 7.

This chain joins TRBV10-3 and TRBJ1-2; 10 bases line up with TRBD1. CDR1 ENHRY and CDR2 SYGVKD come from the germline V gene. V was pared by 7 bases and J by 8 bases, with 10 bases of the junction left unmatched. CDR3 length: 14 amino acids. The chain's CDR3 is CAIKGQGQGRGYTF. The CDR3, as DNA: TGTGCCATCAAAGGACAGGGACAGGGGAGGGGCTACACCTTC.

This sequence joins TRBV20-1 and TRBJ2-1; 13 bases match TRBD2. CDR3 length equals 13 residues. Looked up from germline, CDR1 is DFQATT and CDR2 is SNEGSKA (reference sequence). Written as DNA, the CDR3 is TGCACCAGAACTAGCGGGGGGGCCAATGAGCAGTTCTTC. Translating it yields CTRTSGGANEQFF.

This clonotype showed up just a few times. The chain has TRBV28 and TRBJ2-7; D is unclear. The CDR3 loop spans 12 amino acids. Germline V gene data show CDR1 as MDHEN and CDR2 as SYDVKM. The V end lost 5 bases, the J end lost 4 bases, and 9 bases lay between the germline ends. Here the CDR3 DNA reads TGTGCCAGCAGTATCATCGGTTACGAGCAGTACTTC. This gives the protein CASSIIGYEQYF.

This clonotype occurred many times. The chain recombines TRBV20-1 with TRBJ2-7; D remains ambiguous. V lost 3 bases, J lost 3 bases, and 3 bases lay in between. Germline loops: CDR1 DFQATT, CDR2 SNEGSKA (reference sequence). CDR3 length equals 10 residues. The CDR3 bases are TGCAGTGCTAGTGGCTACGAGCAGTACTTC. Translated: CSASGYEQYF.

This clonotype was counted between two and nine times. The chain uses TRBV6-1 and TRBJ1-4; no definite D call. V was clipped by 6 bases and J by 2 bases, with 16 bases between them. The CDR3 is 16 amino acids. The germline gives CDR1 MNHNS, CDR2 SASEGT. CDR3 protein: CASRPISGRTNEKLFF. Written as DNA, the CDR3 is TGTGCCAGCAGGCCCATTTCGGGCAGGACTAATGAAAAACTGTTTTTT.

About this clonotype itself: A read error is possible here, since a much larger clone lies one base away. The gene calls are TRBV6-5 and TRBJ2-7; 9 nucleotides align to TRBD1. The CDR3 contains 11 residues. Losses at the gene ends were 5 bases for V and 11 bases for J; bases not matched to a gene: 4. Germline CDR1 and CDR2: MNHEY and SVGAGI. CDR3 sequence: CASSQGQGEYF. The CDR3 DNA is TGTGCCAGCAGTCAGGGACAGGGAGAGTACTTC.

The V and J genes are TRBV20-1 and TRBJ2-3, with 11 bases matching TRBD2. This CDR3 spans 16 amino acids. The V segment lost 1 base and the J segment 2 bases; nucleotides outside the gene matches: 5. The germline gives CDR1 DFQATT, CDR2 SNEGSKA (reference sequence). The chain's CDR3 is CSARAVLAGVTDTQYF. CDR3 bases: TGCAGTGCTAGAGCTGTACTAGCGGGAGTCACAGATACGCAGTATTTT.

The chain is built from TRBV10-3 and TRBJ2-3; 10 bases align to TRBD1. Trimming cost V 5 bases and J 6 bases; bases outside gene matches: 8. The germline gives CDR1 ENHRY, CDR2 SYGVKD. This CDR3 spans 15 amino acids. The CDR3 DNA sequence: TGTGCCATCAGTCCTGTCCCGGGACAGGGGGATACGCAGTATTTT. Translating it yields CAISPVPGQGDTQYF.

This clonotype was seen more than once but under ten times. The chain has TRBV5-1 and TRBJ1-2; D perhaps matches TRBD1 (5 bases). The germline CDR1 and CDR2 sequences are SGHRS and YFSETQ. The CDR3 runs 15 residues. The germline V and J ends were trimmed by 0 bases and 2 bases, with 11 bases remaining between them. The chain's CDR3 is CASSLALKGNYGYTF. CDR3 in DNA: TGCGCCAGCAGCTTGGCCCTGAAGGGGAACTATGGCTACACCTTC. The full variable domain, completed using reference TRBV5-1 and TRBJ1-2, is KAGVTQTPRYLIKTRGQQVTLSCSPISGHRSVSWYQQTPGQGLQFLFEYFSETQRNKGNFPGRFSGRQFSNSRSEMNVSTLELGDSALYLCASSLALKGNYGYTFGSGTRLTVV.

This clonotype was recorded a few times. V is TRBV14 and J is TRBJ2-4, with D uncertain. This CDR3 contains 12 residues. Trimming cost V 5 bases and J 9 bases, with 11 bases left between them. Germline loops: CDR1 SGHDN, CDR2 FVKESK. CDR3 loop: CASSSTLAIQYF. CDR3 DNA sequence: TGTGCCAGCAGCTCCACCTTGGCCATTCAGTACTTC.

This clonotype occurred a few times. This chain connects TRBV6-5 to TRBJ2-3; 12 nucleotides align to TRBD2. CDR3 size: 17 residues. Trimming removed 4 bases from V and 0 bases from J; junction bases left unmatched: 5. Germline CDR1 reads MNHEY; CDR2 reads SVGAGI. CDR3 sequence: CASSFSGTSGSTDTQYF. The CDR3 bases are TGTGCCAGCAGTTTCTCCGGGACTAGCGGGAGCACAGATACGCAGTATTTT.

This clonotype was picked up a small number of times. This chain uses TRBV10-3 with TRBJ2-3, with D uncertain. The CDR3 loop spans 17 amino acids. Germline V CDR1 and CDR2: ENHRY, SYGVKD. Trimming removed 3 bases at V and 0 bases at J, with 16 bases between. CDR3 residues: CAISDGNWFASTDTQYF. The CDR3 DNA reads TGTGCCATCAGTGATGGTAACTGGTTTGCGAGCACAGATACGCAGTATTTT.

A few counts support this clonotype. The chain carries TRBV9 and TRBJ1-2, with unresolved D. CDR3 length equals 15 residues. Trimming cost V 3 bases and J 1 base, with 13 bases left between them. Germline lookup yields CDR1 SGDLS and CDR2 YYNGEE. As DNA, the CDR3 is TGTGCCAGCAGCGGCGGACCAGGACTTAACTATGGCTACACCTTC. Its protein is CASSGGPGLNYGYTF.

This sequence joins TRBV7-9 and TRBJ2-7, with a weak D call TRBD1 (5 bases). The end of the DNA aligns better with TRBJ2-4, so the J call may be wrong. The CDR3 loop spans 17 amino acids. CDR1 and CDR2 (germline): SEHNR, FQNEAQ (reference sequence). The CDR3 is CASSLGLRPERGNIQYF. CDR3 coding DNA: TGTGCCAGCAGCTTAGGTTTGCGGCCAGAAAGGGGAAACATTCAGTACTTC.

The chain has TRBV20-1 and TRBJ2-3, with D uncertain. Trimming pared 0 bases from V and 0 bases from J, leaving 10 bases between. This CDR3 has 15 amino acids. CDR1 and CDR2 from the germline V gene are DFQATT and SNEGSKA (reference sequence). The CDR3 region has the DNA TGCAGTGCTAGAGATATGACACTTAGCACAGATACGCAGTATTTT. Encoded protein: CSARDMTLSTDTQYF.

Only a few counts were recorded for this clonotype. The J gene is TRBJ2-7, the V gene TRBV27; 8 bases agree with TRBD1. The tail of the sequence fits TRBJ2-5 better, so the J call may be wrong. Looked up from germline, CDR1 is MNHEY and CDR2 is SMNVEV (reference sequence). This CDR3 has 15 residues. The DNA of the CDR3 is TGTGCCAGCAGTTATGGACAGGGCAGGAGCCAGACCCAGTACTTC. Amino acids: CASSYGQGRSQTQYF.

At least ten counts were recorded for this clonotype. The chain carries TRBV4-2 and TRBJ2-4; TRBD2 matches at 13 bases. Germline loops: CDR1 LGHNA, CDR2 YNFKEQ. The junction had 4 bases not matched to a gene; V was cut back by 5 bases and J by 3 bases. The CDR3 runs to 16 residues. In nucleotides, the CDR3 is TGTGCCAGCAGCTTAGGACTAGCGGGGGTCAAAAACATTCAGTACTTC. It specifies CASSLGLAGVKNIQYF.

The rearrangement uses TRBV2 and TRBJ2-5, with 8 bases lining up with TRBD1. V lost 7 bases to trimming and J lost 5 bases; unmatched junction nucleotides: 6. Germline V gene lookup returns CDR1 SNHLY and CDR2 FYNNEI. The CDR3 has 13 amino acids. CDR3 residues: CASNPTGGETQYF. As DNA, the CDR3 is TGTGCCAGCAATCCTACAGGGGGGGAGACCCAGTACTTC.

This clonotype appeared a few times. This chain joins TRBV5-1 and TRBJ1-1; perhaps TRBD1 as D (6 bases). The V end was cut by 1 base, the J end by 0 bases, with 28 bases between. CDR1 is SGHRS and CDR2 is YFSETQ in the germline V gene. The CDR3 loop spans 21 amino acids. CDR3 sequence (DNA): TGCGCCAGCAGCTTGTTCTTCTCCGGACAGTACAAATTACTAATGAACACTGAAGCTTTCTTT. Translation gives CASSLFFSGQYKLLMNTEAFF.

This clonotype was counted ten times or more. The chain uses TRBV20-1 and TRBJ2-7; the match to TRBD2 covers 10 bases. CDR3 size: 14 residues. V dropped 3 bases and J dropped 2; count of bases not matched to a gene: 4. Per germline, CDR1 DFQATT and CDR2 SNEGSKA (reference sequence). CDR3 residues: CSARSLAGAYEQYF. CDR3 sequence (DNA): TGCAGTGCTAGGTCGCTAGCGGGAGCCTACGAGCAGTACTTC.

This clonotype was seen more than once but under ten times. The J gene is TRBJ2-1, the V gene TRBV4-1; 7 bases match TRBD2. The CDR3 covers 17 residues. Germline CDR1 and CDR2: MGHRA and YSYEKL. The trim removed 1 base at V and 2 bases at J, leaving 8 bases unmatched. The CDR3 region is CASSQGRLADTYNEQFF. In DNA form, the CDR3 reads TGCGCCAGCAGCCAAGGCCGTCTAGCGGATACCTACAATGAGCAGTTCTTC.

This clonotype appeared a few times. The CDR3 DNA reads TGCGCCAGCAGCTTGGAGGTAGGGCTGAGCTCCTACAATGAGCAGTTCTTC. Amino acid sequence: CASSLEVGLSSYNEQFF. The chain recombines TRBV5-1 with TRBJ2-1; D gene ambiguous. V lost 0 bases and J lost 0, with 13 bases in between. Germline lookup yields CDR1 SGHRS and CDR2 YFSETQ. The CDR3 is made up of 17 amino acids.

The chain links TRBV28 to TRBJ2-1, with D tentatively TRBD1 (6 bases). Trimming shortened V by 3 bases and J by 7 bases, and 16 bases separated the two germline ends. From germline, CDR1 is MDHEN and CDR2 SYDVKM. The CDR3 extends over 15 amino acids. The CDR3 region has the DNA TGTGCCAGCAGTTTTTCCACAGGGTTGGGGAATGAGCAGTTCTTC. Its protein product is CASSFSTGLGNEQFF.

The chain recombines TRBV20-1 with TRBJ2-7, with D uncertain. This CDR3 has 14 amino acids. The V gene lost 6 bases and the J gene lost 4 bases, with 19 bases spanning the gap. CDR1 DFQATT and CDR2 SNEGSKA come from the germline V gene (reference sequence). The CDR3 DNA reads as TGCAGTGCCCCGACCCCCTGGGGAATATACGAGCAGTACTTC. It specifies CSAPTPWGIYEQYF.

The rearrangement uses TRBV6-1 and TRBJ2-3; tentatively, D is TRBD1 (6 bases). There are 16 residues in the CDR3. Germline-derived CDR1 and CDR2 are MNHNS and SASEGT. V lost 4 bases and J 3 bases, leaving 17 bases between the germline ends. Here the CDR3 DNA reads TGTGCCAGCAGTGGTAGAACTTCACAGGGTACAGATACGCAGTATTTT. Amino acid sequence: CASSGRTSQGTDTQYF.

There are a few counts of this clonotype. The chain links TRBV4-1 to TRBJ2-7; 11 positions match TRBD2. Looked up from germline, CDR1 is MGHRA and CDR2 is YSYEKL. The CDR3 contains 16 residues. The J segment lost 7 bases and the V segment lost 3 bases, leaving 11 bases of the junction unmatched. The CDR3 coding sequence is TGCGCCAGCAGCCACCGTCTAGCGGGAGGCTACAATGAGCAGTACTTC. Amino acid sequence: CASSHRLAGGYNEQYF.

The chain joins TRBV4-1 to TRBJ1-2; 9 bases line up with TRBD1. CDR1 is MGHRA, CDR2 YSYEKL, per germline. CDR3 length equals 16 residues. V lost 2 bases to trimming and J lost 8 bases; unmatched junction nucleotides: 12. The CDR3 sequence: CASSQTPLTGGGGYTF. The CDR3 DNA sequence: TGCGCCAGCAGCCAAACCCCCCTGACAGGGGGAGGCGGCTACACCTTC.

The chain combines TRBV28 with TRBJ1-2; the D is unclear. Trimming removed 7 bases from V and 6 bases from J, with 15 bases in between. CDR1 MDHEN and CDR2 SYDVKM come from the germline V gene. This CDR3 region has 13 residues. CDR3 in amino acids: CASTARAPHGYTF. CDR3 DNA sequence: TGTGCCAGCACCGCCCGTGCTCCCCATGGCTACACCTTC.

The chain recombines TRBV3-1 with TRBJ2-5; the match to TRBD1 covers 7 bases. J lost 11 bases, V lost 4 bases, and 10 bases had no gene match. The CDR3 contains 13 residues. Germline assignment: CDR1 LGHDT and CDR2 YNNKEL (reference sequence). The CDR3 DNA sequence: TGTGCCAGCAGCCCACCACAGGGGTGGGAGCAGTACTTC. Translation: CASSPPQGWEQYF.

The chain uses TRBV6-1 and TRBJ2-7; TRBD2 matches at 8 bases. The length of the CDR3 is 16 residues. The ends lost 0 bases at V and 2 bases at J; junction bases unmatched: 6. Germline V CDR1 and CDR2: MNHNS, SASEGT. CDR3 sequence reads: CASSEAWLAGPYEQYF. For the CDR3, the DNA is TGTGCCAGCAGTGAAGCATGGCTAGCGGGCCCCTACGAGCAGTACTTC.